These T cell receptor beta chains were read from a single sample in a study of T-cell memory formation after mild COVID-19. TCRdb used MiXCR to reprocess the 5' RACE reads, holding one entry per CDR3 protein. The sample has hundreds of thousands of distinct CDR3 sequences; around a sixth are singletons. The source material was PBMCs or a T cell subset sorted from them (not recorded which). These receptors were taken from an adult woman who had mild COVID-19 (a few samples of this study predate the infection). Cell type and time point are not known. The CDR3 runs from the conserved cysteine through the conserved F or W. Clone size is given for some rows only: seen once, a few or many times, or a class if the clone is expanded.

v_call	clone_size	j_call	cdr3_aa
TRBV7-9	few	TRBJ2-6	CASSLHSGANVLTF
TRBV10-3	few	TRBJ2-5	CAISESLSQETQYF
TRBV3-1	-	TRBJ2-3	CASSRGLGGTGSRLDRRDTQYF
TRBV5-1	once	TRBJ1-2	CASSSEPRLYGYTF
TRBV5-1	-	TRBJ1-1	CASSYSGTANTEAFF
TRBV7-8	-	TRBJ2-1	CASSLRPPGSYNEQFF
TRBV28	few	TRBJ2-5	CASLHGTRLPLKETQYF
TRBV7-9	-	TRBJ2-7	CASSPERGEAYEQYF
TRBV5-1	once	TRBJ2-5	CASSLEALRGLAGNQETQYF
TRBV5-1	few	TRBJ2-1	CASSFQGANEQFF
TRBV5-1	once	TRBJ2-1	CASSLVTSGRANEQFF
TRBV5-4	-	TRBJ1-3	CASTAWGSGNTIYF
TRBV6-2/TRBV6-3	few	TRBJ2-7	CASSLHRDYEQYF
TRBV7-2	many	TRBJ1-2	CASSLVGHDPYGYTF
TRBV2	-	TRBJ2-2	CASSEFQGANTGELFF
TRBV14	-	TRBJ2-7	CASSPGTHYEQYF
TRBV30	few	TRBJ1-1	CAWIRENTEAFF
TRBV5-4	few	TRBJ1-1	CASSSVEVTEAFF
TRBV6-1	-	TRBJ1-1	CASSGTQATEAFF
TRBV7-9	few	TRBJ1-2	CASSLEVSGYGYTF
TRBV20-1	few	TRBJ2-1	CSAREDILGGRARPHNEQFF
TRBV12-3/TRBV12-4	-	TRBJ2-7	CASSFRGPDEQYF
TRBV7-6	-	TRBJ2-1	CASSLADLYNEQFF
TRBV5-5	-	TRBJ1-2	CASSALTGLAYGYTF
TRBV29-1	-	TRBJ2-3	CSVTGGGTDTQYF
TRBV12-3/TRBV12-4	-	TRBJ2-7	CASSSRTSGEESYEQYF
TRBV12-3/TRBV12-4	-	TRBJ1-2	CASSFGGYTYGYTF
TRBV6-2/TRBV6-3	few	TRBJ2-5	CAGRGSGETQYF
TRBV2	-	TRBJ1-3	CASLDLSGNTIYF
TRBV5-1	few	TRBJ2-2	CASRQELAGELFF
TRBV20-1	few	TRBJ2-3	CSAEKNLGDTQYF
TRBV7-9	few	TRBJ2-3	CASSYYGPGTQYF
TRBV5-1	-	TRBJ2-2	CASSDQGTGTGELFF
TRBV6-5	few	TRBJ1-1	CASISHRANTEAFF
TRBV27	-	TRBJ1-2	CASSLTRTSYGYTF
TRBV7-9	-	TRBJ1-2	CASSSRDRALEVAYTF
TRBV12-3/TRBV12-4	few	TRBJ1-4	CASSTDRGTNEKLFF
TRBV3-1	-	TRBJ2-1	CASSVILRTGNNEQFF
TRBV5-6	few	TRBJ2-4	CASSNLAGPNIQYF
TRBV2	few	TRBJ2-7	CASSNGETYEQYF
TRBV30	few	TRBJ1-5	CAWSAGTYSNQPQHF
TRBV3-1	-	TRBJ2-7	CASSQTWGPAYEQYF
TRBV18	few	TRBJ2-3	CASSLTGLGADTQYF
TRBV4-2	-	TRBJ2-3	CASSYRLDSGGDTQSRNF
TRBV5-1	once	TRBJ2-2	CASSLQETGELFF
TRBV9	-	TRBJ2-1	CASSVGIAGDNEQFF
TRBV4-3	few	TRBJ2-2	CASSPDPGAGELFF
TRBV20-1	few	TRBJ2-7	CSARGTGDAYEQYF
TRBV7-3	once	TRBJ2-7	CASSLIGAQSHEQYF